The clone carrying this T cell receptor beta chain was counted a few times. Its antigen is not identified. The assay was immunoSEQ multiplex PCR, and TCRdb's table has in-frame clones only and misses some. The table lists some 68,000 clones, roughly 89% of them singletons, with about 4.7% in the top ten. The data originate from a study of Tregs in tolerant kidney transplant recipients. Germline V CDR1 and CDR2: MNHNS, SASEGT. V dropped 1 base and J dropped 7 bases, with 11 bases sitting between them. CDR3 length equals 15 residues. The study, taken as a whole, reports: Activated donor B cell expansion appeared to reveal the most relevant donor-specific TCRbeta repertoire. This study did not directly address biological reproducibility.

The sequenced sample consisted of CD4+ T cells from blood. The chain is built from TRBV6-1 and TRBJ1-6; unclear D gene. The TCR comes from a human donor in good health. CDR3 nucleotide sequence: TGTGCCAGCAGTGAAGTGGGCGGCGGGAATTCACCCCTCCACTTT. The encoded protein is CASSEVGGGNSPLHF.